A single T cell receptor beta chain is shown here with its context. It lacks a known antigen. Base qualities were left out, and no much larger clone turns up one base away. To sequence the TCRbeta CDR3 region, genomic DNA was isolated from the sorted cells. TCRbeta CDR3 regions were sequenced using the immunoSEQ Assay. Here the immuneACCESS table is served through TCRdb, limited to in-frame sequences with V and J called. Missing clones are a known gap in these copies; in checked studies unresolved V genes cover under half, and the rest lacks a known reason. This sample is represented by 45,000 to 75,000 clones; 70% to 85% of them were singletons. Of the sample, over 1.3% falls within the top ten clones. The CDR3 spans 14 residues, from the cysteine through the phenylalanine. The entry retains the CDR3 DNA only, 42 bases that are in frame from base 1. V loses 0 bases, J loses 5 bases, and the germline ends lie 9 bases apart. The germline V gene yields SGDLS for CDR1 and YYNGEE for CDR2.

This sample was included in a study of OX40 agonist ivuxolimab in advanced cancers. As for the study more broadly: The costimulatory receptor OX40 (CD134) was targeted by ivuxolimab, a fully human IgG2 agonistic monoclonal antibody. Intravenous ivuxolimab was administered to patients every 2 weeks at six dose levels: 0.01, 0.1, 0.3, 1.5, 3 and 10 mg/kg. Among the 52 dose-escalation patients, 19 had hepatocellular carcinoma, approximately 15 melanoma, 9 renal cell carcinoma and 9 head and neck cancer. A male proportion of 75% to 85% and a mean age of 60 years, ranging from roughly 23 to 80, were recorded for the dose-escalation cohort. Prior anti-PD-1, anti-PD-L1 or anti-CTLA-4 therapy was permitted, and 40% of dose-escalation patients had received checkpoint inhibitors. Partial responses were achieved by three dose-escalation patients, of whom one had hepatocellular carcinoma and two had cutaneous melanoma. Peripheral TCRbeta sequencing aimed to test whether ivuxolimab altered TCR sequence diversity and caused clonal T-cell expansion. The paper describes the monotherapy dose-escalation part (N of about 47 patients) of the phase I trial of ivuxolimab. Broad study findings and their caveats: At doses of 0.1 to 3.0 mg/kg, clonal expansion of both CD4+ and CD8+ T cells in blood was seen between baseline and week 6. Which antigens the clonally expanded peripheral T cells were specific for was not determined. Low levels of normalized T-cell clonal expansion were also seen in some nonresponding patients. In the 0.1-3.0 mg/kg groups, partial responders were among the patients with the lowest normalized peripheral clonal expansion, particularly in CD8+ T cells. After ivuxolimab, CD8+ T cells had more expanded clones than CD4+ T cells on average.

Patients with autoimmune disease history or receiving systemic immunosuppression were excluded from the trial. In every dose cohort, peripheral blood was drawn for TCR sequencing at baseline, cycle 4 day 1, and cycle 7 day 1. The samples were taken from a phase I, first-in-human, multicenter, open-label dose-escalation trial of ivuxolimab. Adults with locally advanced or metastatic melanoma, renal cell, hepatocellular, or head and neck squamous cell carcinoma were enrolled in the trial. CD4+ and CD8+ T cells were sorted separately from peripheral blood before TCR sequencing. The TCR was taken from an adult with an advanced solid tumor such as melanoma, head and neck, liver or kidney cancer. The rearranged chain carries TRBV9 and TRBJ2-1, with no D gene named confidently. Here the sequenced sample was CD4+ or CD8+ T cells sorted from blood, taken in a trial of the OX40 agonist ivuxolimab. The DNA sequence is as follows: TGTGCCAGCAGCGTAGCGGGCTCAAACAATGAGCAGTTCTTC. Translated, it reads CASSVAGSNNEQFF.